What follows are 30 T cell receptor beta chains derived from one specimen sequenced in a study of early T cells in non-severe SARS-CoV-2 infection. MiXCR was run by TCRdb on the 5' RACE reads, yielding one entry per CDR3 protein. Here the sample spans tens of thousands of distinct CDR3 sequences, 9% to 15% being singletons. The sequencing sample was made of whole blood. Source of these receptors: an adult who was a healthcare worker with PCR-confirmed SARS-CoV-2 infection or an uninfected control (not recorded which).

The rearrangement joins TRBV20-1 to TRBJ2-7, with TRBD2 identical over 13 bases. Looked up from germline, CDR1 is DFQATT and CDR2 is SNEGSKA (reference sequence). This CDR3 region has 14 residues. Trimming cost V 3 bases and J 3 bases; bases outside gene matches: 2. Here the CDR3 DNA reads TGCAGTGCTAGCGGACTAGCGGGAGTCTACGAGCAGTACTTC. Protein product: CSASGLAGVYEQYF.

This clonotype was seen many times. The V and J genes are TRBV6-2 or TRBV6-3 and TRBJ1-4; D uncertain. Looked up from germline, CDR1 is MNHEY and CDR2 is SVGEGT. The CDR3 loop spans 17 amino acids. Trimming removed 7 bases from V and 0 bases from J, with 18 bases in between. The CDR3 DNA sequence: TGTGCCAGCACCCCGGTGGACGGCCTCGCAACTAATGAAAAACTGTTTTTT. As protein: CASTPVDGLATNEKLFF.

This chain joins TRBV30 and TRBJ1-4; D is possibly TRBD1 (5 bases). Germline values: CDR1 GTSNPN, CDR2 SVGIG (reference sequence). CDR3 size: 14 residues. Trimming left V 4 bases short and J 0 bases short, with 9 bases between. The CDR3 spells CAWTKGSTNEKLFF. CDR3 DNA: TGTGCCTGGACCAAGGGGTCAACTAATGAAAAACTGTTTTTT.

This clonotype has a handful of counts. This chain joins TRBV6-1 and TRBJ2-2, with TRBD1 matching over 11 bases. V shed 4 bases, J shed 3 bases, and the junction held 4 bases outside the gene matches. The CDR3 totals 16 residues. CDR1 is MNHNS and CDR2 is SASEGT in the germline V gene. DNA of the CDR3: TGTGCCAGCAGTGGAGGACAGGGGGCGTACACCGGGGAGCTGTTTTTT. It translates to CASSGGQGAYTGELFF.

This clonotype appeared a few times. The chain recombines TRBV11-2 with TRBJ2-1, with 14 positions matching TRBD2. This CDR3 has 16 amino acids. Germline V lookup: CDR1 SGHAT, CDR2 FQNNGV. The V and J ends lost 5 bases and 7 bases, in that order; junction bases with no gene match: 7. The CDR3 DNA is TGTGCCAGCAGCGATGGGACTAGCGGGAGAATAAATGAGCAGTTCTTC. Encoded protein: CASSDGTSGRINEQFF.

This clonotype has a handful of counts. J is TRBJ2-7 and V is TRBV11-2; D gene unclear. Germline CDR1 SGHAT, CDR2 FQNNGV. V was trimmed by 0 bases and J by 6 bases, leaving 9 bases between them. The CDR3 covers 13 residues. CDR3 amino acids: CASSLDRQAEQYF. The CDR3 DNA follows: TGTGCCAGCAGCTTAGATCGTCAGGCCGAGCAGTACTTC.

Only a few counts were recorded for this clonotype. The V and J genes are TRBV7-9 and TRBJ2-5; TRBD2 matches 9 bases. V gave up 3 bases and J gave up 1 base; unmatched junction bases: 9. Germline CDR1 is SEHNR and CDR2 is FQNEAQ (reference sequence). The CDR3 contains 17 residues. CDR3 in DNA: TGTGCCAGCAGCTTTTGGCTAGCGGGATCAACCCAAGAGACCCAGTACTTC. Encoded protein: CASSFWLAGSTQETQYF.

The rearrangement uses TRBV3-1 and TRBJ2-5; TRBD2 agrees at 10 bases. In germline, CDR1 is LGHDT, CDR2 YNNKEL (reference sequence). The CDR3 contains 15 residues. The V and J ends lost 4 bases and 5 bases, in that order; junction bases with no gene match: 7. Here the CDR3 DNA reads TGTGCCAGCAGCCCAAGCGGGAGGGCCGGTGAGACCCAGTACTTC. Residues: CASSPSGRAGETQYF.

This clonotype appeared a few times. V is TRBV7-8 and J is TRBJ2-7, with D perhaps TRBD1 or TRBD2 (6 bases each). CDR1 is SGHVS, CDR2 FQNEAQ, per germline. V shed 5 bases and J shed 0 bases, with 17 bases lying between them. CDR3 length: 16 residues. CDR3 protein: CASSPEGGTSSYEQYF. The CDR3 nucleotides are TGTGCCAGCAGCCCAGAAGGGGGGACGAGCTCCTACGAGCAGTACTTC.

This clonotype was seen repeatedly, ten times or more. The DNA of the CDR3 is TGTGCCAGCAAGTCCGGGAGGGCCCTAGAGACCCAGTACTTC. Residues: CASKSGRALETQYF. The V call is TRBV6-2 or TRBV6-3, the J call TRBJ2-5, with 8 positions matching TRBD2. This CDR3 contains 14 residues. Germline-derived CDR1 and CDR2 are MNHEY and SVGEGT. V lost 7 bases, J lost 4 bases, and 8 bases stayed unmatched.

In this sample, this clonotype turned up a few times. This chain connects TRBV12-3 or TRBV12-4 to TRBJ1-1, with D possibly being TRBD1 (6 bases). CDR3 length equals 12 residues. V gave up 0 bases and J gave up 11 bases, with 10 bases separating them. In DNA form, the CDR3 reads TGTGCCAGCAGTTTAGCCGAAGGGGGGGCTTTCTTT. This encodes CASSLAEGGAFF.

This clonotype came up a few times. The V and J genes are TRBV15 and TRBJ2-7; 9 nucleotides agree with TRBD2. Germline assignment: CDR1 LNHNV and CDR2 YYDKDF (reference sequence). The CDR3 extends over 16 amino acids. After removal of 0 bases from V and 5 bases from J, the junction contained 8 bases not matched to a gene. CDR3 sequence reads: CATSRDPLAGYHEQYF. In DNA form, the CDR3 reads TGTGCCACCAGCAGAGATCCGCTAGCGGGATATCACGAGCAGTACTTC.

This chain joins TRBV20-1 and TRBJ2-7; 8 bases line up with TRBD1. The CDR3 has 15 amino acids. The ends lost 2 bases at V and 7 bases at J; junction bases unmatched: 13. The germline V gene encodes CDR1 DFQATT and CDR2 SNEGSKA (reference sequence). CDR3 amino acids: CSARSLDREDGEQYF. The CDR3 DNA reads TGCAGTGCTAGATCTTTGGACAGGGAGGATGGGGAGCAGTACTTC.

This clonotype was observed at least ten times. This rearrangement joins TRBV14 to TRBJ2-1; 13 nucleotides match TRBD2. This CDR3 has 16 residues. CDR1 SGHDN and CDR2 FVKESK come from the germline V gene. The V and J ends lost 3 bases and 6 bases, in that order; junction bases with no gene match: 5. CDR3 region: CASSHYGTSGANEQFF. The DNA for the CDR3 is TGTGCCAGCAGCCACTACGGGACTAGCGGGGCCAATGAGCAGTTCTTC.

This chain connects TRBV6-2 or TRBV6-3 to TRBJ1-5, with TRBD1 matching over 9 bases. Germline V gives CDR1 MNHEY, CDR2 SVGEGT. The CDR3 extends over 15 amino acids. The V segment lost 6 bases and the J segment 4 bases; nucleotides outside the gene matches: 7. The CDR3 loop reads CASRGTGPGNQPQHF. The CDR3 nucleotides read TGTGCCAGCAGAGGGACAGGGCCTGGGAATCAGCCCCAGCATTTT.

The table lists this clonotype with a few counts. The chain couples TRBV18 to TRBJ1-4; TRBD1 matches at 9 bases. V lost 1 base and J lost 6; bases outside the gene matches: 3. This CDR3 comprises 15 residues. Per the germline V gene, CDR1 is KGHSH and CDR2 is LQKENI. This CDR3 is CASSPQRQGDEKLFF. In DNA form, the CDR3 reads TGTGCCAGCTCACCACAGAGACAGGGGGATGAAAAACTGTTTTTT.

Sample share makes this clonotype medium-sized. This chain joins TRBV28 and TRBJ1-1; tentative D call: TRBD1 (5 bases). Germline assignment: CDR1 MDHEN and CDR2 SYDVKM. V gave up 5 bases and J gave up 0 bases, with 25 bases separating them. The CDR3 spans 19 residues. This CDR3 is CASSPPNLTDGKMNTEAFF. The CDR3 coding sequence is TGTGCCAGCAGTCCCCCCAATTTGACAGATGGGAAGATGAACACTGAAGCTTTCTTT. Full variable domain (missing parts from reference TRBV28 and TRBJ1-1): DVKVTQSSRYLVKRTGEKVFLECVQDMDHENMFWYRQDPGLGLRLIYFSYDVKMKEKGDIPEGYSVSREKKERFSLILESASTNQTSMYLCASSPPNLTDGKMNTEAFFGQGTRLTVV.

This clonotype was recorded a few times. Written as DNA, the CDR3 is TGTGCCAGCAGTGACAAAGCAGGCTCCTACAATGAGCAGTTCTTC. Translation gives CASSDKAGSYNEQFF. The rearrangement uses TRBV6-4 and TRBJ2-1; D is uncertain. CDR1 MRHNA and CDR2 SNTAGT come from the germline V gene. V was trimmed by 2 bases and J by 0 bases, leaving 8 bases between them. This CDR3 is 15 amino acids long.

The chain links TRBV20-1 to TRBJ2-3; D may be TRBD1 or TRBD2 (5 bases each). This CDR3 spans 15 amino acids. Trimming removed 3 bases at V and 1 base at J, with 14 bases between. Germline V CDR1 and CDR2: DFQATT, SNEGSKA (reference sequence). For the CDR3, the DNA is TGCAGTGCTAGTCCGTCCCGGGGACGCACAGATACGCAGTATTTT. Its protein product is CSASPSRGRTDTQYF.

This clonotype was seen a handful of times. The V call is TRBV5-1, the J call TRBJ2-2; 7 positions match TRBD2. Unmatched junction bases numbered 5, after V lost 3 bases and J lost 6 bases. Germline loops: CDR1 SGHRS, CDR2 YFSETQ. The CDR3 loop spans 14 amino acids. CDR3 nucleotide sequence: TGCGCCAGCAGCTGGCGGGAGTCTTCCGGGGAGCTGTTTTTT. It specifies CASSWRESSGELFF.

The table lists this clonotype with a few counts. This chain joins TRBV7-9 and TRBJ2-3, with 14 bases aligning to TRBD2. This CDR3 comprises 17 residues. CDR1 is SEHNR, CDR2 FQNEAQ, per germline (reference sequence). Germline trimming cut 5 bases from V and 2 bases from J; bases unmatched to any gene: 6. CDR3: CASSPGLAGEFTDTQYF. The CDR3 DNA is TGTGCCAGCAGCCCGGGACTAGCGGGAGAGTTCACAGATACGCAGTATTTT.

This clonotype occurred many times. The chain is built from TRBV4-3 and TRBJ2-3; tentative D call: TRBD2 (6 bases). Germline V CDR1 and CDR2: LGHNA, YSLEER. The V end was cut by 3 bases, the J end by 3 bases, with 22 bases between. This CDR3 contains 18 residues. The CDR3 sequence: CASSHLISPGERTDTQYF. In DNA, the CDR3 is TGCGCCAGCAGCCATTTAATATCGCCGGGAGAGAGAACAGATACGCAGTATTTT.

The rearrangement joins TRBV30 to TRBJ2-1; D not resolved. Per the germline V gene, CDR1 is GTSNPN and CDR2 is SVGIG (reference sequence). V lost 0 bases to trimming and J lost 12 bases, with 12 bases between them. This CDR3 has 12 amino acids. CDR3 nucleotides: TGTGCCTGGAGTGTACTGGTTGTTGGGCAGTTCTTC. This encodes CAWSVLVVGQFF.

This clonotype was seen at least ten times. The V and J genes are TRBV7-2 and TRBJ2-7, with D maybe TRBD2 (5 bases). Germline CDR1 reads SGHTA; CDR2 reads FQGNSA. Trimming took off 7 bases at V and 2 bases at J, with 12 bases between the two ends. This CDR3 comprises 13 residues. The CDR3 nucleotides read TGTGCCAGCAAGCGGACCCTTGCCTACGAGCAGTACTTC. This gives the protein CASKRTLAYEQYF.

This clonotype occurred a few times. The CDR3 reads CSASEGGDYGYTF. As DNA, the CDR3 is TGCAGTGCTAGTGAAGGGGGCGACTATGGCTACACCTTC. The V and J genes are TRBV20-1 and TRBJ1-2, with 7 bases identical to TRBD1. Trimming at V came to 3 bases and at J to 3 bases, leaving 4 bases not matched to a gene. CDR1 is DFQATT, CDR2 SNEGSKA, per germline (reference sequence). The CDR3 is 13 residues long.

The table lists this clonotype with many counts. This sequence joins TRBV20-1 and TRBJ2-7, with 12 bases that match TRBD2. Germline V lookup: CDR1 DFQATT, CDR2 SNEGSKA (reference sequence). The V and J ends lost 6 bases and 6 bases, in that order; junction bases with no gene match: 6. The CDR3 length is 13 residues. The CDR3 here is CSARLAGVGEQYF. DNA of the CDR3: TGCAGTGCCCGACTAGCGGGAGTAGGCGAGCAGTACTTC.

This clonotype appeared a few times. The chain combines TRBV10-1 with TRBJ2-2; either TRBD1 or TRBD2 may supply D (5 bases each). This CDR3 region has 15 residues. V shed 5 bases and J shed 4 bases, with 14 bases lying between them. Germline-derived CDR1 and CDR2 are WNHNN and SYGVQD (reference sequence). CDR3 bases: TGCGCCAGCAGTAGAGGGACGGTTGTCACCGGGGAGCTGTTTTTT. Translation: CASSRGTVVTGELFF.

The chain recombines TRBV2 with TRBJ2-4, with D possibly TRBD2 on 5 matching bases. Germline assignment: CDR1 SNHLY and CDR2 FYNNEI. CDR3 length: 15 residues. V gave up 0 bases and J gave up 4 bases, with 10 bases separating them. Here the CDR3 reads CASSEASREKNIQYF. Written as DNA, the CDR3 is TGTGCCAGCAGTGAAGCGAGTAGGGAGAAAAACATTCAGTACTTC.

This clonotype was recorded a few times. V and J are TRBV4-3 and TRBJ1-4; no clear D. The CDR3 extends over 16 amino acids. V dropped 4 bases and J dropped 3 bases, with 15 bases sitting between them. The germline CDR1 and CDR2 sequences are LGHNA and YSLEER. The DNA of the CDR3 is TGCGCCAGCAGCCTATTCGAAGGCCTTTCTAATGAAAAACTGTTTTTT. Its translation is CASSLFEGLSNEKLFF.

V usage is TRBV12-3 or TRBV12-4 and J usage is TRBJ2-5; TRBD2 matches 10 bases. The CDR3 contains 15 residues. Germline trimming cut 6 bases from V and 1 base from J; bases unmatched to any gene: 5. CDR3 in DNA: TGTGCCAGCAGCCGACTAGCGGGTGCCCAAGAGACCCAGTACTTC. Its translation is CASSRLAGAQETQYF.